The 32 T cell receptor beta chains reported below all come from one sample, sequenced in a study of cytomegalovirus exposure and HLA in healthy donors. The PCR had 60 Vbeta and 13 Jbeta primers. Sequencing used immunoSEQ multiplex PCR; TCRdb keeps in-frame clones, though not all of them. The sample includes some 170,000 clones, roughly 80% of them seen just once. Sequencing was carried out using PBMCs. The receptor source for this set is a woman younger than 45 in good health and CMV-seropositive.

This sequence joins TRBV9 and TRBJ1-3, with a weak D call TRBD1 (5 bases). Trimming stripped 0 bases from V and 0 bases from J, with 22 bases between. Looked up from germline, CDR1 is SGDLS and CDR2 is YYNGEE. This CDR3 spans 20 amino acids. The CDR3 is CASSVDGRGALANSGNTIYF. As DNA, the CDR3 is TGTGCCAGCAGCGTAGACGGGAGGGGCGCGCTTGCTAACTCTGGAAACACCATATATTTT. Filled out from reference TRBV9 and TRBJ1-3, the complete variable domain reads DSGVTQTPKHLITATGQRVTLRCSPRSGDLSVYWYQQSLDQGLQFLIQYYNGEERAKGNILERFSAQQFPDLHSELNLSSLELGDSALYFCASSVDGRGALANSGNTIYFGEGSWLTVV.

The rearrangement links TRBV11-2 to TRBJ1-2; D is undetermined. Trimming removed 1 base from V and 5 bases from J, with 8 bases in between. CDR1 is SGHAT, CDR2 FQNNGV, per germline. This CDR3 contains 13 residues. CDR3: CASSLGQVYGYTF. The CDR3, as DNA: TGTGCCAGCAGCTTAGGGCAGGTTTATGGCTACACCTTC. Variable domain in full (rest from reference TRBV11-2 and TRBJ1-2): EAGVAQSPRYKIIEKRQSVAFWCNPISGHATLYWYQQILGQGPKLLIQFQNNGVVDDSQLPKDRFSAERLKGVDSTLKIQPAKLEDSAVYLCASSLGQVYGYTFGSGTRLTVV.

The chain combines TRBV9 with TRBJ2-1, with TRBD1 matching over 11 bases. Germline CDR1 reads SGDLS; CDR2 reads YYNGEE. The CDR3 loop spans 14 amino acids. J gave up 8 bases and V 0 bases, and 1 base lay outside the gene matches. CDR3 protein: CASSVVGQGDEQFF. The DNA for the CDR3 is TGTGCCAGCAGCGTAGTGGGACAGGGGGATGAGCAGTTCTTC.

As to this clone: At the DNA level, this CDR3 is encoded by other sequences in the same sample as well. The V gene is TRBV5-1, the J gene TRBJ2-7, with D tentatively TRBD2 (5 bases). V lost 0 bases and J 0 bases, leaving 10 bases between the germline ends. Germline loops: CDR1 SGHRS, CDR2 YFSETQ. CDR3 length: 15 residues. CDR3 bases: TGCGCCAGCAGCTTGGGAACTAGTTCCTCCTACGAGCAGTACTTC. It encodes CASSLGTSSSYEQYF.

This chain uses TRBV28 with TRBJ1-2; D might be TRBD1 (5 bases). The CDR3 loop spans 12 amino acids. Germline-derived CDR1 and CDR2 are MDHEN and SYDVKM. V gave up 2 bases and J gave up 7 bases, with 8 bases separating them. CDR3 residues: CASSLQGFGYTF. In nucleotides, the CDR3 is TGTGCCAGCAGTTTACAGGGTTTTGGCTACACCTTC.

The CDR3 spells CASSPLLRDRVGGTEAFF. DNA of the CDR3: TGTGCCAGCAGCCCACTGCTCCGGGACAGGGTAGGGGGCACTGAAGCTTTCTTT. The J gene is TRBJ1-1, the V gene TRBV9, with 9 bases matching TRBD1. This CDR3 contains 18 residues. Germline values: CDR1 SGDLS, CDR2 YYNGEE. Trimming cost V 4 bases and J 4 bases; bases outside gene matches: 17.

The chain is built from TRBV4-1 and TRBJ1-6; weak D call: TRBD1 (5 bases). CDR3 size: 16 residues. Deletions cut 2 bases from V and 10 bases from J, with 18 bases between. Germline V gives CDR1 MGHRA, CDR2 YSYEKL. The CDR3 reads CASSQPRDKRGSPLHF. The DNA of the CDR3 is TGCGCCAGCAGCCAACCAAGGGATAAGCGGGGCTCACCCCTCCACTTT.

The rearrangement links TRBV10-3 to TRBJ1-4; D is unclear. The V end was cut by 5 bases, the J end by 5 bases, with 12 bases between. The length of the CDR3 is 14 residues. Germline V gene lookup returns CDR1 ENHRY and CDR2 SYGVKD. The CDR3 DNA follows: TGTGCCATCAGTACCCGGGGTAAAAATGAAAAACTGTTTTTT. Translated, it gives CAISTRGKNEKLFF.

The chain recombines TRBV27 with TRBJ1-5, with 7 bases aligning to TRBD1. The ends lost 3 bases at V and 3 bases at J; junction bases unmatched: 2. This CDR3 is 14 amino acids long. Germline V CDR1 and CDR2: MNHEY, SMNVEV (reference sequence). CDR3 residues: CASSLTGNNQPQHF. CDR3 nucleotide sequence: TGTGCCAGCAGTTTGACAGGGAACAATCAGCCCCAGCATTTT.

The genes are TRBV28 and TRBJ2-3; 8 bases match TRBD2. The germline V gene has CDR1 MDHEN and CDR2 SYDVKM. The trim removed 8 bases at V and 9 bases at J, leaving 16 bases unmatched. The CDR3 sequence is 15 residues long. The CDR3 DNA reads TGTGCCAGCCGGAACGGGGGGGCTGCCTTCGTAACGCAGTATTTT. Its protein is CASRNGGAAFVTQYF.

This clone is categorized as medium-sized (0.01 to 0.1%). V is TRBV4-2 and J is TRBJ1-5; 10 positions agree with TRBD1. V gave up 1 base and J gave up 5 bases; unmatched junction bases: 5. The CDR3 has 16 residues. Per the germline V gene, CDR1 is LGHNA and CDR2 is YNFKEQ. CDR3 DNA sequence: TGTGCCAGCAGCCAAGCGCCCGGGACAGGGGATCAGCCCCAGCATTTT. Translated, it gives CASSQAPGTGDQPQHF.

Written as DNA, the CDR3 is TGTGCCAGCAGCCGTAACTGGAACACTGAAGCTTTCTTT. It is translated as CASSRNWNTEAFF. The rearrangement links TRBV28 to TRBJ1-1; D ambiguous. Germline CDR1 reads MDHEN; CDR2 reads SYDVKM. V was cut by 6 bases and J by 1 base, with 9 bases left in between. The CDR3 loop spans 13 amino acids.

The chain couples TRBV29-1 to TRBJ1-4, with TRBD1 identical over 7 bases. The CDR3 sequence is 14 residues long. The germline V gene encodes CDR1 SQVTM and CDR2 ANQGSEA. With 4 bases clipped from V and 4 bases from J, the junction kept 6 bases outside the gene matches. The CDR3, as DNA: TGCAGCGTTGCCCACAGGGGTGGTAATGAAAAACTGTTTTTT. This gives the protein CSVAHRGGNEKLFF.

The rearrangement links TRBV28 to TRBJ1-2, with 7 bases aligning to TRBD1. Germline V lookup: CDR1 MDHEN, CDR2 SYDVKM. The CDR3 is made up of 13 amino acids. J lost 4 bases, V lost 6 bases, and 5 bases had no gene match. The CDR3 DNA reads TGTGCCAGCAGGGTGGGGACAGTCTATGGCTACACCTTC. It yields the protein CASRVGTVYGYTF.

This clone has just one count. The V call is TRBV5-1, the J call TRBJ2-1, with 9 bases lining up with TRBD1. The CDR3 has 16 residues. The trim removed 4 bases at V and 7 bases at J, leaving 12 bases unmatched. Germline CDR1 is SGHRS and CDR2 is YFSETQ. The CDR3 DNA reads TGCGCCAGCAGCAATACTCCCGGGACAGGGCTGAATGAGCAGTTCTTC. Translated: CASSNTPGTGLNEQFF. The complete variable domain, with remaining parts taken from reference TRBV5-1 and TRBJ2-1, reads KAGVTQTPRYLIKTRGQQVTLSCSPISGHRSVSWYQQTPGQGLQFLFEYFSETQRNKGNFPGRFSGRQFSNSRSEMNVSTLELGDSALYLCASSNTPGTGLNEQFFGPGTRLTVL.

The genes are TRBV9 and TRBJ2-2; TRBD1 aligns across 12 bases. There are 21 residues in the CDR3. Germline-derived CDR1 and CDR2 are SGDLS and YYNGEE. V gave up 2 bases and J gave up 5 bases; unmatched junction bases: 19. CDR3 nucleotide sequence: TGTGCCAGCAGCGTCCCCCGGGAAGGGGACAGGGGGCCCGGTGGGACCGGGGAGCTGTTTTTT. Translating gives CASSVPREGDRGPGGTGELFF.

The rearrangement joins TRBV23-1 to TRBJ1-3, with TRBD1 matching 7 bases. TRBV23-1 is an open reading frame, and its role is uncertain. V was pared by 0 bases and J by 0 bases, with 23 bases of the junction left unmatched. This CDR3 spans 23 amino acids. The CDR3 is CASSQSRTGGPNTIISSGNTIYF. The CDR3 region has the DNA TGCGCCAGCAGTCAATCGAGGACAGGAGGTCCCAATACCATTATCAGCTCTGGAAACACCATATATTTT.

There are a few counts of this clone. CDR3 region: CASSLGGAGEYEQFF. The DNA for the CDR3 is TGTGCCAGCAGCCTGGGGGGAGCGGGGGAGTATGAGCAGTTCTTC. J is TRBJ2-1 and V is TRBV11-3; 8 nucleotides match TRBD2. J gave up 8 bases and V 5 bases, and 11 bases lay outside the gene matches. The CDR3 sequence is 15 residues long. Germline CDR1 and CDR2: SGHNT and YENEEA.

The chain links TRBV6-6 to TRBJ2-1, with a tentative D call TRBD2 (6 bases). There are 15 residues in the CDR3. CDR1 MNHNY and CDR2 SVGAGI come from the germline V gene (reference sequence). Trimming left V 2 bases short and J 5 bases short, with 13 bases between. For the CDR3, the DNA is TGTGCCAGCAGTTACGGAGGGCCTGGGCACAATGAGCAGTTCTTC. The encoded protein is CASSYGGPGHNEQFF.

V and J are TRBV7-9 and TRBJ1-1; 10 nucleotides line up with TRBD1. Germline assignment: CDR1 SEHNR and CDR2 FQNEAQ (reference sequence). This CDR3 contains 18 residues. V lost 5 bases to trimming and J lost 2 bases; unmatched junction nucleotides: 14. CDR3 amino acids: CASSPKIKDRGFNTEAFF. For the CDR3, the DNA is TGTGCCAGCAGCCCTAAAATAAAGGACAGGGGGTTTAACACTGAAGCTTTCTTT.

The chain joins TRBV23-1 to TRBJ2-7; TRBD2 might be the D (7 bases). TRBV23-1 is given ORF status, its function remaining uncertain. V was clipped by 3 bases and J by 4 bases, with 13 bases between them. This CDR3 spans 14 amino acids. CDR3 residues: CASSHRGAGYEQYF. The CDR3 DNA reads as TGCGCCAGCAGTCATCGGGGGGCAGGTTACGAGCAGTACTTC.

The CDR3 nucleotides read TGCGCCAGCAGCTTTATACACCCACGGGACGAGCAGTACTTC. Protein sequence: CASSFIHPRDEQYF. The rearrangement links TRBV5-1 to TRBJ2-7; D is unresolved. The V gene's germline CDR1 is SGHRS and CDR2 YFSETQ. The CDR3 is made up of 14 amino acids. Trimming took off 2 bases at V and 5 bases at J, with 14 bases between the two ends.

This clone was picked up one time. The V call is TRBV4-1, the J call TRBJ2-2, with 7 bases fitting TRBD1. This CDR3 has 16 residues. Looked up from germline, CDR1 is MGHRA and CDR2 is YSYEKL. The V gene end was trimmed by 3 bases and the J gene end by 8 bases; junction bases not matched to a gene: 12. The CDR3: CASSQRGTDPRGELFF. CDR3 DNA: TGCGCCAGCAGCCAGCGAGGGACAGATCCCCGAGGGGAGCTGTTTTTT.

This rearrangement joins TRBV28 to TRBJ1-2, with a tentative D call TRBD1 (6 bases). Germline V gene data show CDR1 as MDHEN and CDR2 as SYDVKM. V dropped 6 bases and J dropped 0 bases, with 14 bases sitting between them. This CDR3 comprises 15 residues. In DNA form, the CDR3 reads TGTGCCAGCAGGCCTACAGGGCAAGCTAACTATGGCTACACCTTC. It specifies CASRPTGQANYGYTF.

The chain uses TRBV5-6 and TRBJ1-2, with D perhaps matching TRBD1 (6 bases). The CDR3 is 14 amino acids. Between the trimmed V and J ends, which lost 4 bases and 8 bases, there was a span of 18 bases. CDR1 and CDR2 from the germline V gene are SGHDT and YYEEEE. The CDR3 sequence is CASSPGMGGLGYTF. CDR3 in DNA: TGTGCCAGCAGCCCAGGAATGGGGGGGCTCGGCTACACCTTC.

The chain has TRBV6-6 and TRBJ2-7, with D perhaps TRBD2 (6 bases). The CDR3 covers 15 residues. The germline CDR1 and CDR2 sequences are MNHNY and SVGAGI (reference sequence). V lost 2 bases, J lost 3 bases, and 14 bases lay in between. The CDR3 protein is CASSYPSTGDYEQYF. CDR3 sequence (DNA): TGTGCCAGCAGTTACCCTTCGACGGGAGACTACGAGCAGTACTTC.

This CDR3 is CASNGQGWAEAFF. For the CDR3, the DNA is TGTGCCAGCAACGGACAGGGATGGGCTGAAGCTTTCTTT. The J gene is TRBJ1-1, the V gene TRBV6-6; 8 nucleotides line up with TRBD1. This CDR3 comprises 13 residues. Germline CDR1 reads MNHNY; CDR2 reads SVGAGI (reference sequence). V was pared by 7 bases and J by 6 bases, with 7 bases of the junction left unmatched.

The rearrangement uses TRBV7-2 and TRBJ2-5; 7 bases map to TRBD2. V was clipped by 6 bases and J by 4 bases; unmatched bases: 2. Germline values: CDR1 SGHTA, CDR2 FQGNSA. The length of the CDR3 is 12 residues. The CDR3 nucleotides are TGTGCCAGCAGGTCGGGGGGAGAGACCCAGTACTTC. It is translated as CASRSGGETQYF.

The genes are TRBV5-1 and TRBJ2-7, with 9 bases that match TRBD2. With 1 base clipped from V and 2 bases from J, the junction kept 13 bases outside the gene matches. The CDR3 has 18 residues. Germline values: CDR1 SGHRS, CDR2 YFSETQ. The CDR3 here is CASSLFHSGTSMAYEQYF. The CDR3 DNA follows: TGCGCCAGCAGCTTGTTCCATTCGGGGACTAGCATGGCCTACGAGCAGTACTTC. Drawing the rest from reference TRBV5-1 and TRBJ2-7, the complete variable domain is KAGVTQTPRYLIKTRGQQVTLSCSPISGHRSVSWYQQTPGQGLQFLFEYFSETQRNKGNFPGRFSGRQFSNSRSEMNVSTLELGDSALYLCASSLFHSGTSMAYEQYFGPGTRLTVT.

V usage is TRBV5-1 and J usage is TRBJ2-3; D unresolved. The CDR3 has 13 amino acids. Trimming took off 1 base at V and 1 base at J, with 4 bases between the two ends. The germline gives CDR1 SGHRS, CDR2 YFSETQ. The CDR3 protein is CASSLPGTDTQYF. The CDR3, as DNA: TGCGCCAGCAGCTTGCCGGGCACAGATACGCAGTATTTT.

J is TRBJ2-7 and V is TRBV5-4, with D possibly matching TRBD2 (5 bases). In germline, CDR1 is SGHNT, CDR2 YYREEE (reference sequence). The CDR3 runs 14 residues. Trimming cost V 4 bases and J 0 bases, with 11 bases left between them. Here the CDR3 DNA reads TGTGCCAGCAGCCTTGACTATAGCTCCTACGAGCAGTACTTC. Protein: CASSLDYSSYEQYF.

The gene calls are TRBV7-7 and TRBJ2-1; a possible D gene is TRBD2 (5 bases). The germline CDR1 and CDR2 sequences are SSHAT and FNYEAQ (reference sequence). The CDR3 runs to 16 residues. V lost 5 bases to trimming and J lost 0 bases, with 14 bases between them. The CDR3 spells CASSDREGSSYNEQFF. CDR3 nucleotide sequence: TGTGCCAGCAGCGACCGCGAGGGATCCTCCTACAATGAGCAGTTCTTC.